Shown below are 16 T cell receptor beta chains from a single sample sequenced in a study of cytomegalovirus exposure and HLA in healthy donors. Method: immunoSEQ multiplex PCR; TCRdb's copy keeps in-frame clones and lacks some. Altogether 100,000 to 150,000 clones are present, roughly 86% being singletons, with the ten largest covering 3% to 3.5%. Sample: PBMCs. The receptors come from a man aged 30 to 39 in good health and CMV-seronegative.

The V call is TRBV18, the J call TRBJ2-7, with TRBD1 matching 10 bases. V trimming: 2 bases; J trimming: 2 bases; junction bases outside the gene matches: 9. This CDR3 is 17 amino acids long. From germline, CDR1 is KGHSH and CDR2 LQKENI. CDR3 amino acids: CASSPLGAGTGAYEQYF. The CDR3 DNA follows: TGTGCCAGCTCACCATTGGGGGCCGGGACAGGGGCCTACGAGCAGTACTTC.

This chain uses TRBV29-1 with TRBJ1-2, with D tentatively TRBD1 (5 bases). V dropped 7 bases and J dropped 3 bases, with 21 bases sitting between them. Germline CDR1 SQVTM, CDR2 ANQGSEA. The CDR3 contains 15 residues. CDR3 bases: TGCAGCGCCCTTTCGGCGGGACGGGAGGACTATGGCTACACCTTC. Protein sequence: CSALSAGREDYGYTF.

The genes are TRBV7-9 and TRBJ2-2; 7 nucleotides agree with TRBD2. V was clipped by 4 bases and J by 4 bases; unmatched bases: 9. The CDR3 totals 16 residues. Germline-derived CDR1 and CDR2 are SEHNR and FQNEAQ (reference sequence). Here the CDR3 DNA reads TGTGCCAGCAGCTCCTTGGCGGGGGTCTTCACCGGGGAGCTGTTTTTT. This sequence encodes CASSSLAGVFTGELFF.

J is TRBJ2-5 and V is TRBV15, with TRBD1 as a possible D gene (6 bases). Trimming pared 0 bases from V and 5 bases from J, leaving 13 bases between. The CDR3 sequence is 15 residues long. CDR1 and CDR2 (germline): LNHNV, YYDKDF (reference sequence). CDR3 protein: CATSRDGGRAETQYF. The DNA of the CDR3 is TGTGCCACCAGCAGAGATGGGGGCAGGGCGGAGACCCAGTACTTC. The variable domain in full, completed from reference TRBV15 and TRBJ2-5, reads DAMVIQNPRYQVTQFGKPVTLSCSQTLNHNVMYWYQQKSSQAPKLLFHYYDKDFNNEADTPDNFQSRRPNTSFCFLDIRSPGLGDTAMYLCATSRDGGRAETQYFGPGTRLLVL.

This sequence joins TRBV25-1 and TRBJ2-1; 12 bases line up with TRBD1. Trimming removed 6 bases from V and 7 bases from J; junction bases left unmatched: 7. This CDR3 has 15 amino acids. Germline values: CDR1 MGHDK, CDR2 SYGVNS. The DNA of the CDR3 is TGTGCCAGCAGCCCCGGGACAGGGGGCGGGAATGAGCAGTTCTTC. Its protein is CASSPGTGGGNEQFF. The full variable domain, its missing parts supplied by reference TRBV25-1 and TRBJ2-1, is EADIYQTPRYLVIGTGKKITLECSQTMGHDKMYWYQQDPGMELHLIHYSYGVNSTEKGDLSSESTVSRIRTEHFPLTLESARPSHTSQYLCASSPGTGGGNEQFFGPGTRLTVL.

Only one count was recorded for this clone. V is TRBV6-6 and J is TRBJ1-2, with D possibly matching TRBD1 (5 bases). The CDR3 sequence is 14 residues long. CDR1 is MNHNY and CDR2 is SVGAGI in the germline V gene (reference sequence). Trimming left V 2 bases short and J 2 bases short, with 9 bases between. CDR3 sequence reads: CASSYPQENYGYTF. The DNA for the CDR3 is TGTGCCAGCAGTTACCCACAGGAGAACTATGGCTACACCTTC.

This chain links TRBV18 with TRBJ1-2; D unclear. The CDR3 covers 13 residues. V lost 5 bases and J 7 bases, leaving 14 bases between the germline ends. Germline V gene lookup returns CDR1 KGHSH and CDR2 LQKENI. CDR3 residues: CASSADSQLGYTF. For the CDR3, the DNA is TGTGCCAGCTCAGCCGACTCTCAGCTTGGCTACACCTTC.

This chain uses TRBV5-4 with TRBJ1-1, with 8 bases that match TRBD1. Germline trimming cut 5 bases from V and 0 bases from J; bases unmatched to any gene: 3. Germline V gene sequence: CDR1 SGHNT, CDR2 YYREEE (reference sequence). The CDR3 has 14 amino acids. The CDR3 region is CASRRDRMNTEAFF. The CDR3 bases are TGTGCCAGCAGAAGGGACAGGATGAACACTGAAGCTTTCTTT.

The CDR3 loop is CASSRETGVGYGYTF. The CDR3 bases are TGTGCCAGCAGCCGAGAAACAGGGGTGGGATATGGCTACACCTTC. The chain carries TRBV5-4 and TRBJ1-2, with TRBD1 matching 7 bases. This CDR3 comprises 15 residues. Trimming cost V 4 bases and J 5 bases; bases outside gene matches: 11. Germline lookup yields CDR1 SGHNT and CDR2 YYREEE (reference sequence).

The gene calls are TRBV29-1 and TRBJ1-1, with 7 nucleotides matching TRBD1. The CDR3 consists of 12 residues. The ends lost 1 base at V and 6 bases at J; junction bases unmatched: 2. Germline V lookup: CDR1 SQVTM, CDR2 ANQGSEA. CDR3 sequence reads: CSVEGQGAEAFF. Here the CDR3 DNA reads TGCAGCGTTGAAGGCCAGGGGGCTGAAGCTTTCTTT. Full variable domain (missing parts from reference TRBV29-1 and TRBJ1-1): SAVISQKPSRDICQRGTSLTIQCQVDSQVTMMFWYRQQPGQSLTLIATANQGSEATYESGFVIDKFPISRPNLTFSTLTVSNMSPEDSSIYLCSVEGQGAEAFFGQGTRLTVV.

The gene calls are TRBV27 and TRBJ1-5; TRBD1 agrees at 8 bases. The CDR3 extends over 13 amino acids. Germline V gene data show CDR1 as MNHEY and CDR2 as SMNVEV (reference sequence). Trimming cost V 6 bases and J 7 bases; bases outside gene matches: 5. The CDR3 sequence is CASRMTGEQPQHF. DNA of the CDR3: TGTGCCAGCAGGATGACAGGGGAGCAGCCCCAGCATTTT.

The chain combines TRBV5-1 with TRBJ1-6; D remains ambiguous. This CDR3 comprises 16 residues. Germline CDR1 is SGHRS and CDR2 is YFSETQ. Trimming took off 2 bases at V and 3 bases at J, with 12 bases between the two ends. The CDR3: CASSFFSDYYNSPLHF. The CDR3 DNA sequence: TGCGCCAGCAGCTTCTTCAGTGATTACTATAATTCACCCCTCCACTTT.

On this clone: This same CDR3 is encoded by further DNA sequences in the sample. The chain couples TRBV18 to TRBJ2-7, with unresolved D. In germline, CDR1 is KGHSH, CDR2 LQKENI. The V end lost 3 bases, the J end lost 2 bases, and 5 bases lay between the germline ends. The CDR3 is 12 amino acids. This CDR3 is CASSPSAYEQYF. The CDR3 DNA reads TGTGCCAGCTCACCCTCCGCCTACGAGCAGTACTTC.

The V call is TRBV10-3, the J call TRBJ2-7, with 10 bases that match TRBD2. Per germline, CDR1 ENHRY and CDR2 SYGVKD. CDR3 size: 14 residues. The J segment lost 2 bases and the V segment lost 6 bases, leaving 4 bases of the junction unmatched. CDR3 sequence reads: CAIRRLAGAYEQYF. The CDR3 DNA sequence: TGTGCCATCAGAAGACTAGCGGGTGCCTACGAGCAGTACTTC.

The chain has TRBV7-9 and TRBJ1-1; D ambiguous. The CDR3 runs 14 residues. Germline loops: CDR1 SEHNR, CDR2 FQNEAQ (reference sequence). Trimming cost V 1 base and J 5 bases, with 11 bases left between them. In nucleotides, the CDR3 is TGTGCCAGCAGCTTAGAGGCGGGAGGGACTGAAGCTTTCTTT. It codes for CASSLEAGGTEAFF.

The table lists this clone with a count of one. This rearrangement joins TRBV7-2 to TRBJ2-7; D remains unclear. CDR1 and CDR2 from the germline V gene are SGHTA and FQGNSA. This CDR3 region has 13 residues. The V gene lost 5 bases and the J gene lost 5 bases, with 13 bases spanning the gap. The CDR3 loop is CASSQSRSHEQYF. The CDR3 DNA follows: TGTGCCAGCAGCCAATCCCGGAGCCACGAGCAGTACTTC.